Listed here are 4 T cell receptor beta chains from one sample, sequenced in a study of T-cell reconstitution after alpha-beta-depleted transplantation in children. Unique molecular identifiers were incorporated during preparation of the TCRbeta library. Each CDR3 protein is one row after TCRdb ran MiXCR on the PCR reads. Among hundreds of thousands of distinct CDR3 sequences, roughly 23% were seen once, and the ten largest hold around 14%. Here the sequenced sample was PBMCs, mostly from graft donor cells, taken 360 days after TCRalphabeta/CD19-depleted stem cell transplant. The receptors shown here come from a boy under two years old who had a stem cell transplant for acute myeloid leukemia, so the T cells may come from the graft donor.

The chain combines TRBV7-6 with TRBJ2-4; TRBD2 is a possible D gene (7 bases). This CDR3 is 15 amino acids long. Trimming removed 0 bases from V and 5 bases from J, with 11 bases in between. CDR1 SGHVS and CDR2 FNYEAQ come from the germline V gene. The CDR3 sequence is CASSLAGGPQNIQYF. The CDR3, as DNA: TGTGCCAGCAGCTTAGCGGGGGGGCCACAAAACATTCAGTACTTC. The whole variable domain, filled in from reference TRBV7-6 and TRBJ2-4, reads GAGVSQSPRYKVTKRGQDVALRCDPISGHVSLYWYRQALGQGPEFLTYFNYEAQQDKSGLPNDRFSAERPEGSISTLTIQRTEQRDSAMYRCASSLAGGPQNIQYFGAGTRLSVL.

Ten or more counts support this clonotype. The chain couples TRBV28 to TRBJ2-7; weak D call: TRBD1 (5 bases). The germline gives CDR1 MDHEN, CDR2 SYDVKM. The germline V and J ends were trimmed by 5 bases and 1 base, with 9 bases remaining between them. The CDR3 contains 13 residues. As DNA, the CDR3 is TGTGCCAGCAGTATTCCAGGGTCCTACGAGCAGTACGTC. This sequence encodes CASSIPGSYEQYV.

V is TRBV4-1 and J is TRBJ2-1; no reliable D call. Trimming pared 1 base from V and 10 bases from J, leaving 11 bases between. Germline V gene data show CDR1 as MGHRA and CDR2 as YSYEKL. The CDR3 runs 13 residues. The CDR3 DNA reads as TGCGCCAGCAGCCAAGGGCCCTATCAGGAGCAGTTCTTC. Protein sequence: CASSQGPYQEQFF.

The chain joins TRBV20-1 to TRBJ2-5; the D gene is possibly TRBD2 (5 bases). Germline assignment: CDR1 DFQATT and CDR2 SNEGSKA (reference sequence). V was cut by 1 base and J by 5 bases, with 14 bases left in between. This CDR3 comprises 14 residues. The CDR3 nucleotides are TGCAGTGCTAGAGGGGCTCTAGCTCTGGAGACCCAGTACTTC. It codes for CSARGALALETQYF.